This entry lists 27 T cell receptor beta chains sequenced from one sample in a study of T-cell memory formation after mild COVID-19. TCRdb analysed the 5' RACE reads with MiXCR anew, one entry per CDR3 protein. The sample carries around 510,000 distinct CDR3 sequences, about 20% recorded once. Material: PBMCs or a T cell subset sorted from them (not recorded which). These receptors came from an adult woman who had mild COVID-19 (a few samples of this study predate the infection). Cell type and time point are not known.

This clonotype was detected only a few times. CDR3: CASSVRDGNSPLHF. The CDR3 DNA follows: TGTGCCAGCAGCGTTCGGGACGGTAATTCACCCCTCCACTTT. The chain uses TRBV9 and TRBJ1-6, with D possibly being TRBD1 (5 bases). This CDR3 contains 14 residues. Germline lookup yields CDR1 SGDLS and CDR2 YYNGEE. The V gene lost 2 bases and the J gene lost 6 bases, with 9 bases spanning the gap. Using reference TRBV9 and TRBJ1-6 for the parts outside the CDR3, the full variable domain is DSGVTQTPKHLITATGQRVTLRCSPRSGDLSVYWYQQSLDQGLQFLIQYYNGEERAKGNILERFSAQQFPDLHSELNLSSLELGDSALYFCASSVRDGNSPLHFGNGTRLTVT.

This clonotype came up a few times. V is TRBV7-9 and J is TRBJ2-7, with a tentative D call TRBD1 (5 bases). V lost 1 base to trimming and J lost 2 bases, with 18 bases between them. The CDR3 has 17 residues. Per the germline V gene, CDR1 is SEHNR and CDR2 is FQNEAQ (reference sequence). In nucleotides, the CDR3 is TGTGCCAGCAGCTTAGTGGGTTGGGGCAACCCTCCCTACGAGCAGTACTTC. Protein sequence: CASSLVGWGNPPYEQYF.

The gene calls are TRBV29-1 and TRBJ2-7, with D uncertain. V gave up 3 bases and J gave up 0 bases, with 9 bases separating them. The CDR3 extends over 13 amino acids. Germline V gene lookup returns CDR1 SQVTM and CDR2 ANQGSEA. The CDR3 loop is CSVELPDSYEQYF. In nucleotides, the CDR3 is TGCAGCGTTGAGTTGCCAGACTCCTACGAGCAGTACTTC.

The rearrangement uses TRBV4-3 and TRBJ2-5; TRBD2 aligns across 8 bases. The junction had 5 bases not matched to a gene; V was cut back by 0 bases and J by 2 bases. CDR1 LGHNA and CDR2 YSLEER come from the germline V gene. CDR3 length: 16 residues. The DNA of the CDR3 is TGCGCCAGCAGCCAAGAACTAGCGGTCCCTCAAGAGACCCAGTACTTC. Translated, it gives CASSQELAVPQETQYF.

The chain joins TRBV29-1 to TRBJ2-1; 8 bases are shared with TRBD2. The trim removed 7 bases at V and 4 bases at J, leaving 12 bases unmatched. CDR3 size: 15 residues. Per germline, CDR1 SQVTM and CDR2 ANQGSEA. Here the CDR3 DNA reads TGCAGCGGGCGGGTTAGCGGGGAATTATACAATGAGCAGTTCTTC. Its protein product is CSGRVSGELYNEQFF.

The CDR3 region has the DNA TGTGCCACCAGTGACGCCGGACAGGCTAAGTACGAGCAGTACTTC. Translation: CATSDAGQAKYEQYF. The chain carries TRBV24-1 and TRBJ2-7; 7 bases align to TRBD1. Trimming removed 4 bases from V and 4 bases from J; junction bases left unmatched: 9. Germline values: CDR1 KGHDR, CDR2 SFDVKD. CDR3 length: 15 residues.

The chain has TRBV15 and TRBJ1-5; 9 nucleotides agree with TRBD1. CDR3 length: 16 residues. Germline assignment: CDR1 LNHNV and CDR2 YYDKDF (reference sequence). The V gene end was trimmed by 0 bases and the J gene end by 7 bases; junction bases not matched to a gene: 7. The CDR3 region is CATSRDQQGARQPQHF. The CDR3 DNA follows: TGTGCCACCAGCAGAGATCAACAGGGGGCCCGGCAGCCCCAGCATTTT.

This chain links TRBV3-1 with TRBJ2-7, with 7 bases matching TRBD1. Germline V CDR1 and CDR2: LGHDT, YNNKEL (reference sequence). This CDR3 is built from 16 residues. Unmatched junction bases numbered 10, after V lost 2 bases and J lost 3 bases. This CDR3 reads CASSQLTLDRRYEQYF. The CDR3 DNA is TGTGCCAGCAGCCAACTTACCCTGGACAGGCGCTACGAGCAGTACTTC.

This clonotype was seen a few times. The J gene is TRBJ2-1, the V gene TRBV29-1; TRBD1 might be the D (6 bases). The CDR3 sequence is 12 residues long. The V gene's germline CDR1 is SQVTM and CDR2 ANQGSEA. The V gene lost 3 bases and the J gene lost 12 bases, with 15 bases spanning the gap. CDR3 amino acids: CSVDTRGPGQFF. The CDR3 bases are TGCAGCGTTGACACCAGGGGCCCAGGGCAGTTCTTC.

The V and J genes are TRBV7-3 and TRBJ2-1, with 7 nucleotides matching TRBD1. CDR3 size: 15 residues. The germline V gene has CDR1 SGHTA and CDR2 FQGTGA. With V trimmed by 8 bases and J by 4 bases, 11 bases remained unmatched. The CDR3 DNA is TGTGCCAGCCTACAACAGGGGATTGGGTACAATGAGCAGTTCTTC. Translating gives CASLQQGIGYNEQFF.

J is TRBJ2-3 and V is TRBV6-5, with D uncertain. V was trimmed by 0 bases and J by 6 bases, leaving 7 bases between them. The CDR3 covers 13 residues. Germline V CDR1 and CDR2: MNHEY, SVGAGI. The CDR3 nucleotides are TGTGCCAGCAGTTACTCAGGGCCCGATACGCAGTATTTT. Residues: CASSYSGPDTQYF.

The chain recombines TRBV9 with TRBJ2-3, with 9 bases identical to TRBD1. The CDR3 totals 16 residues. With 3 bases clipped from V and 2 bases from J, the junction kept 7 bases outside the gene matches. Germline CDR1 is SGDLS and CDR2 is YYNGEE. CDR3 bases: TGTGCCAGCAGCGCAAATCGGGACAGGGTCACAGATACGCAGTATTTT. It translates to CASSANRDRVTDTQYF.

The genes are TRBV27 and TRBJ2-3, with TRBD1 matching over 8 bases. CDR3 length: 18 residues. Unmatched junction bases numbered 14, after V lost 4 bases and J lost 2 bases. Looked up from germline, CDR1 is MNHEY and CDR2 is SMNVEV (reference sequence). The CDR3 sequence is CASSSTGGSLLLTDTQYF. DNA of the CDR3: TGTGCCAGCAGTTCCACAGGGGGATCGCTCCTACTCACAGATACGCAGTATTTT.

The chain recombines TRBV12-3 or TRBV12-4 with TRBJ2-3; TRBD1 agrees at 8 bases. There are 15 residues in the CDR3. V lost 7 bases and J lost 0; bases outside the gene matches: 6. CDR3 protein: CASNPGQVSTDTQYF. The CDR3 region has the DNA TGTGCCAGCAATCCGGGACAGGTTAGCACAGATACGCAGTATTTT.

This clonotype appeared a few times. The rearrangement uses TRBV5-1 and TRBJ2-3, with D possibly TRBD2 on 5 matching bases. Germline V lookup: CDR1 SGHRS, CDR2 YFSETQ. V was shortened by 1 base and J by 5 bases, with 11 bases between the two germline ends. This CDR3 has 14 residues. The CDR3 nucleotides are TGCGCCAGCAGCTTGAATGAGGGTGTAGATACGCAGTATTTT. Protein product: CASSLNEGVDTQYF.

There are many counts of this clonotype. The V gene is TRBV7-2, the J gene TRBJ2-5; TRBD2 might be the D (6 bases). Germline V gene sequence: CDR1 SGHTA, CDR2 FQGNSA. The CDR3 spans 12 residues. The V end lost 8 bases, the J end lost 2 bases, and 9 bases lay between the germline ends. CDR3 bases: TGTGCCAGCCGCCGGGGGCAAGAGACCCAGTACTTC. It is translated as CASRRGQETQYF.

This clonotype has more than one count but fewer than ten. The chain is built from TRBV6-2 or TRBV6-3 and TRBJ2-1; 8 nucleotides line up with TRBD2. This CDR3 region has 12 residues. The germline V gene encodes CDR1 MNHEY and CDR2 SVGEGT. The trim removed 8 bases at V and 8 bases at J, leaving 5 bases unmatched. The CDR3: CASGGREDEQFF. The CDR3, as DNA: TGTGCCAGCGGTGGGCGGGAGGATGAGCAGTTCTTC.

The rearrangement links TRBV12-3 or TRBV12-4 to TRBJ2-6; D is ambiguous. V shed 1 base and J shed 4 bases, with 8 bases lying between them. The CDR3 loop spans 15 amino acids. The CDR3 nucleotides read TGTGCCAGCAGTTTAGTTGGAGCAGGGGCCAACGTCCTGACTTTC. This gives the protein CASSLVGAGANVLTF.

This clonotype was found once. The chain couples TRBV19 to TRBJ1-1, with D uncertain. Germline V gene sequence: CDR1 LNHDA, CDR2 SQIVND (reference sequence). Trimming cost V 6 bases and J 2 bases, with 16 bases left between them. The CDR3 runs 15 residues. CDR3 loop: CASRILGGGNTEAFF. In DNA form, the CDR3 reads TGTGCCAGTAGGATTCTAGGAGGAGGTAACACTGAAGCTTTCTTT.

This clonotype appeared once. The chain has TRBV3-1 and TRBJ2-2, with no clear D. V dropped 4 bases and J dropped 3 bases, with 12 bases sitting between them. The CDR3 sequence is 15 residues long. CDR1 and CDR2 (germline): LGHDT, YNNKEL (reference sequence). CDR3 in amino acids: CASSPTPLDTGELFF. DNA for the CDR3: TGTGCCAGCAGCCCGACCCCCTTGGACACCGGGGAGCTGTTTTTT. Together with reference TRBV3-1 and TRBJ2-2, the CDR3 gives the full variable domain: DTAVSQTPKYLVTQMGNDKSIKCEQNLGHDTMYWYKQDSKKFLKIMFSYNNKELIINETVPNRFSPKSPDKAHLNLHINSLELGDSAVYFCASSPTPLDTGELFFGEGSRLTVL.

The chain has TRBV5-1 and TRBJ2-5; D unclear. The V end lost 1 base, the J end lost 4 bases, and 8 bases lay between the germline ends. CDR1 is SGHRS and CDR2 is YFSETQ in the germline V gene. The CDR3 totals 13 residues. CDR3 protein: CASSLIVGETQYF. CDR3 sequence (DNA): TGCGCCAGCAGCTTGATCGTTGGAGAGACCCAGTACTTC.

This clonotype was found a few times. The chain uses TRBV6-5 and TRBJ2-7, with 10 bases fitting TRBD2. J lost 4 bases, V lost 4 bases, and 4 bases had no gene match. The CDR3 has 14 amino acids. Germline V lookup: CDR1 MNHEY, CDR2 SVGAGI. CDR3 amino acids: CASSLLAGLYEQYF. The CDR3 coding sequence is TGTGCCAGCAGTTTACTAGCGGGACTTTACGAGCAGTACTTC.

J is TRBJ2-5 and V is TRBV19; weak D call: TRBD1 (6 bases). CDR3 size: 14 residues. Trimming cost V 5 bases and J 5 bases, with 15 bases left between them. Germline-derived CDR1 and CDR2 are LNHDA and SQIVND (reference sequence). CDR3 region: CASSVGTSSETQYF. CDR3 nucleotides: TGTGCCAGTAGTGTCGGGACAAGTTCTGAGACCCAGTACTTC.

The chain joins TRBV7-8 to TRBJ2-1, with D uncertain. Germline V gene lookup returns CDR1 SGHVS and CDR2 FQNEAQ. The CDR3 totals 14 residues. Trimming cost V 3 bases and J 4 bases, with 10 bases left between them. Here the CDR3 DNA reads TGTGCCAGCAGCTTGTTACCAGTATACAATGAGCAGTTCTTC. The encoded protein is CASSLLPVYNEQFF.

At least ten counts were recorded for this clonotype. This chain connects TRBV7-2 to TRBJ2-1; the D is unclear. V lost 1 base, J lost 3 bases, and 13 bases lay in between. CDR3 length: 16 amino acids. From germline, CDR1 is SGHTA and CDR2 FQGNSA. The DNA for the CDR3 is TGTGCCAGCAGCTTAGAAGGCCTTACGCACTACAATGAGCAGTTCTTC. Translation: CASSLEGLTHYNEQFF. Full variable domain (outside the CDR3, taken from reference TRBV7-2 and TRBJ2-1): GAGVSQSPSNKVTEKGKDVELRCDPISGHTALYWYRQSLGQGLEFLIYFQGNSAPDKSGLPSDRFSAERTGGSVSTLTIQRTQQEDSAVYLCASSLEGLTHYNEQFFGPGTRLTVL.

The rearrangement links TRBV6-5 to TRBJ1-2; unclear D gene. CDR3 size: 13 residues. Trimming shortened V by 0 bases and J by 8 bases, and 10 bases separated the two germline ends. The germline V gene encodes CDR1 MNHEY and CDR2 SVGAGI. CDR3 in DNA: TGTGCCAGCAGTTACTCTGGCAGGCGCGGCTACACCTTC. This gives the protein CASSYSGRRGYTF.

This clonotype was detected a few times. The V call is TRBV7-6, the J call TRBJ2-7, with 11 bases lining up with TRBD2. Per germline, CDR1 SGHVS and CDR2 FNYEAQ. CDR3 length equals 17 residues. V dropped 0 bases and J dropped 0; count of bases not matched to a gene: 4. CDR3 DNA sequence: TGTGCCAGCAGCTTAGCGGCTAGCGGGAGGCTCTCCTACGAGCAGTACTTC. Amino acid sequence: CASSLAASGRLSYEQYF.